This T cell receptor beta chain came from a study of shared clonotypes between healthy human individuals. General study findings and limits: Donors were few, which limited the genetic and exposure-history diversity represented.

TCRdb keeps only in-frame clones here, not all; method: immunoSEQ multiplex PCR. Found here are 450,000 to 500,000 clones, approximately 82% of them singletons; the top ten hold approximately 12%. Donors comprised healthy HIV-negative adults lacking recent acute infections or vaccinations. A word on this clone: Its antigen is unknown. The same CDR3 can be traced to other DNA sequences in this sample.

V lost 3 bases to trimming and J lost 0 bases; unmatched junction nucleotides: 2. The germline gives CDR1 PRHDT, CDR2 FYEKMQ (reference sequence). This CDR3 is 14 amino acids long. The receptor's source is a woman between 35 and 50 years old in good health. Some clones in this sample may be carry-over from other donors' samples. Sequencing input: PBMCs. The genes are TRBV13 and TRBJ2-7; TRBD2 agrees at 7 bases. The CDR3, as DNA: TGTGCCAGCAGCTTTAGCGGGTCCTCCTACGAGCAGTACTTC. It encodes CASSFSGSSYEQYF.